This note documents a single T cell receptor (beta chain) sequence. A Seattle source enrolled patients during active infection and followed them longitudinally. This specimen belongs to a study of blood T cell repertoires in COVID-19. On the study more broadly: COVID-19 samples from acute and convalescent phases originated in the United States, Italy and Spain. The cDNA or gDNA used as material had been derived from T cells, B-cell-depleted T cells, or PBMCs.

Germline values: CDR1 SGHVS, CDR2 FQNEAQ. The length of the CDR3 is 16 residues. The V end lost 6 bases, the J end lost 5 bases, and 19 bases lay between the germline ends. The table came from immunoSEQ multiplex PCR; TCRdb's copy has only in-frame clones and leaves some out. There are a few hundred thousand clones in the sample; around 81% occur only once, and approximately 14% lies in the top ten. This rearrangement joins TRBV7-8 to TRBJ1-4, with D possibly matching TRBD1 (5 bases). This receptor was identified in a person between 65 and 79 years old with COVID-19, enrolled during active disease. Sample: peripheral blood. The CDR3 nucleotides are TGTGCCAGCAGGTTCAGTGGGGCAGGCCGAAATGAAAAACTGTTTTTT. Protein: CASRFSGAGRNEKLFF.